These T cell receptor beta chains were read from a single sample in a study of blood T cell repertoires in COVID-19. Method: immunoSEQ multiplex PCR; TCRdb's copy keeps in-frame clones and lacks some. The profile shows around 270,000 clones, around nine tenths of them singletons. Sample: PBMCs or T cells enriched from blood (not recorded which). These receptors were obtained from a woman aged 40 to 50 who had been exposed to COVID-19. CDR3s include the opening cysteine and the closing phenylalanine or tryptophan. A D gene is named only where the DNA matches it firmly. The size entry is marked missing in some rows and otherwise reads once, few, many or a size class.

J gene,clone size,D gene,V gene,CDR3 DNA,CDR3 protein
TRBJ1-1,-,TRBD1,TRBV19,TGTGCCAGTAGTTCCATCTCCACCGGGACAGCGAACACTGAAGCTTTCTTT,CASSSISTGTANTEAFF
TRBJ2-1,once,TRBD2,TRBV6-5,TGTGCCAGCAGCGGACTAGCTCGGACCAATGAGCAGTTCTTC,CASSGLARTNEQFF
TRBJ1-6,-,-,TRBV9,TGTGCCAGCAGCGTAGACCCCCAGAATTCACCCCTCCACTTT,CASSVDPQNSPLHF
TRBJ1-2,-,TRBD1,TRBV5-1,TGCGCCAGCAGCTTGGGGACAGGGGTCTCTTATGGCTACACCTTC,CASSLGTGVSYGYTF
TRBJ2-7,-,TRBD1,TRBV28,TGTGCCAGCAGTTCACCACAGGGGGTTTTGGAGCAGTACTTC,CASSSPQGVLEQYF
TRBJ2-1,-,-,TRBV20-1,TGCAGTGCCGGGTCCTACAATGAGCAGTTCTTC,CSAGSYNEQFF
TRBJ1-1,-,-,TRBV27,TGTGCCAGCGCCGATAGGGGGGGCGCTTTCTTT,CASADRGGAFF
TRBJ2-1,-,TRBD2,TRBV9,TGTGCCAGCAGCCCAGTAGGCGGGGGGGCTATCGATGAGCAGTTCTTC,CASSPVGGGAIDEQFF
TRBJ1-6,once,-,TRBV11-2,TGTGCCAGCAGCTTAGGCACAGGGCAAAATTCACCCCTCCACTTT,CASSLGTGQNSPLHF
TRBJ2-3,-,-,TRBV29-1,TGCAGCGGCACTAGCACAGATACGCAGTATTTT,CSGTSTDTQYF
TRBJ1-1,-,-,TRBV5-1,TGCGCCAGCAGCTTGATTCCGGGGGAGAACACTGAAGCTTTCTTT,CASSLIPGENTEAFF
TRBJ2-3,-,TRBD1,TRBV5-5,TGTGCCAGCAGCTTGAGGGACAGGGAATACACAGATACGCAGTATTTT,CASSLRDREYTDTQYF